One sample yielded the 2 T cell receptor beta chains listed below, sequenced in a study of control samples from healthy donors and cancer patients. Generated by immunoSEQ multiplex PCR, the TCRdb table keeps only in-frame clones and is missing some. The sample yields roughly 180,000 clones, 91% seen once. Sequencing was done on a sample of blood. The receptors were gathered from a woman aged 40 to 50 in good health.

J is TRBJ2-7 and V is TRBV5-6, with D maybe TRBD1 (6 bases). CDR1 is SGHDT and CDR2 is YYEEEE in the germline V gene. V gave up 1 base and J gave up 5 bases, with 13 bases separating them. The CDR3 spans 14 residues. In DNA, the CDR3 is TGTGCCAGCAGCTTGTGGAACAGGGTCCACGAGCAGTACTTC. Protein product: CASSLWNRVHEQYF.

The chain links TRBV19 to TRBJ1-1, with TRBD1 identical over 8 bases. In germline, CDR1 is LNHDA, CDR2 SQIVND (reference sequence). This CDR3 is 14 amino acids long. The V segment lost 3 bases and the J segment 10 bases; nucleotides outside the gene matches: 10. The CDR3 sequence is CASSIGVPRGRAFF. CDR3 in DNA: TGTGCCAGTAGTATTGGGGTCCCCAGGGGGCGAGCTTTCTTT.